This T cell receptor beta chain was identified in a study of blood T cell repertoires in COVID-19. CDR1 and CDR2 (germline): MNHEY, SVGEGT. This CDR3 spans 15 amino acids. J gave up 1 base and V 6 bases, and 8 bases lay outside the gene matches. Profiling relied on immunoSEQ multiplex PCR, and the TCRdb table lists in-frame clones only, not all of them. The data hold some 220,000 clones, with 70% to 85% observed a single time. The chain joins TRBV6-2 or TRBV6-3 to TRBJ2-5, with 7 bases fitting TRBD1. This TCR was sampled from a man aged 45-65 years with active or convalescent COVID-19. Sequencing was done on a sample of peripheral blood. CDR3 sequence (DNA): TGTGCCAGCAGCTTCGGGACAGCAGTCCAAGAGACCCAGTACTTC. This encodes CASSFGTAVQETQYF.